The 10 T cell receptor beta chains listed next were all sequenced from one sample in a study of cytomegalovirus exposure and HLA in healthy donors. Vbeta (60) and Jbeta (13) primers were used in the PCR. The protocol was immunoSEQ multiplex PCR, while the TCRdb copy is restricted to in-frame clones and leaves out a portion. The sample lists some 120,000 clones, roughly 80% seen once, with under 2% in the top ten. Sequencing was done on a sample of PBMCs. These receptors were collected from a man between 18 and 35 years old in good health and CMV-seronegative.

The genes are TRBV6-5 and TRBJ1-6; the D gene is possibly TRBD1 (6 bases). The CDR3 totals 14 residues. V was clipped by 6 bases and J by 5 bases, with 11 bases between them. Germline V lookup: CDR1 MNHEY, CDR2 SVGAGI. Here the CDR3 reads CASRGPGDNSPLHF. The CDR3 DNA reads as TGTGCCAGCAGGGGTCCAGGGGATAATTCACCCCTCCACTTT.

In DNA form, the CDR3 reads TGTGCCAGTAGAAGGGGCAGCAATCAGCCCCAGCATTTT. Translation: CASRRGSNQPQHF. The chain links TRBV19 to TRBJ1-5, with D possibly matching TRBD1 (5 bases). V shed 6 bases and J shed 1 base, with 7 bases lying between them. Germline lookup yields CDR1 LNHDA and CDR2 SQIVND (reference sequence). The CDR3 sequence is 13 residues long.

V and J are TRBV4-2 and TRBJ1-2, with D tentatively TRBD1 (5 bases). This CDR3 has 13 residues. CDR1 and CDR2 (germline): LGHNA, YNFKEQ. V lost 7 bases and J lost 8, with 17 bases in between. The CDR3 region is CASNGRVSCGYTF. CDR3 nucleotides: TGTGCCAGCAACGGCAGGGTCTCCTGCGGCTACACCTTC.

The J gene is TRBJ2-2, the V gene TRBV11-2; TRBD1 matches at 7 bases. With 7 bases clipped from V and 2 bases from J, the junction kept 10 bases outside the gene matches. The CDR3 sequence is 16 residues long. Germline loops: CDR1 SGHAT, CDR2 FQNNGV. The CDR3 coding sequence is TGTGCCAGCACCGCGTACGGGACAGCTAACACCGGGGAGCTGTTTTTT. Protein product: CASTAYGTANTGELFF.

This clone appeared once. The chain links TRBV6-5 to TRBJ2-7; D possibly corresponds to TRBD2 (5 bases). The germline gives CDR1 MNHEY, CDR2 SVGAGI. The CDR3 has 15 amino acids. V lost 5 bases and J 4 bases, leaving 18 bases between the germline ends. The CDR3 here is CASSREGPFGYEQYF. For the CDR3, the DNA is TGTGCCAGCAGTCGAGAGGGTCCCTTTGGGTACGAGCAGTACTTC.

J is TRBJ2-7 and V is TRBV4-2, with TRBD2 identical over 11 bases. Germline V gives CDR1 LGHNA, CDR2 YNFKEQ. The CDR3 has 14 amino acids. Trimming cost V 3 bases and J 6 bases; bases outside gene matches: 4. In nucleotides, the CDR3 is TGTGCCAGCAGCCATAGCGGGGGGGCAGGCGAGCAGTACTTC. This codes for CASSHSGGAGEQYF.

Comment on this clone: The same CDR3 can be traced to other DNA sequences in this sample. The chain couples TRBV29-1 to TRBJ2-3; 11 nucleotides line up with TRBD2. Trimming cost V 2 bases and J 6 bases; bases outside gene matches: 7. The CDR3 has 15 amino acids. Germline V lookup: CDR1 SQVTM, CDR2 ANQGSEA. The CDR3 loop is CSVELAGGRGDTQYF. The CDR3 DNA reads as TGCAGCGTTGAACTAGCGGGGGGCCGGGGGGATACGCAGTATTTT.

This chain joins TRBV6-5 and TRBJ1-2; D might be TRBD1 (6 bases). Germline V gene data show CDR1 as MNHEY and CDR2 as SVGAGI. The CDR3 is made up of 14 amino acids. Trimming pared 10 bases from V and 2 bases from J, leaving 17 bases between. In DNA form, the CDR3 reads TGTGCCACCTTCCCTGGGGGGGCGAACTATGGCTACACCTTC. Encoded protein: CATFPGGANYGYTF.

The chain uses TRBV27 and TRBJ2-7; D is unclear. Trimming stripped 3 bases from V and 5 bases from J, with 14 bases between. CDR3 length equals 14 residues. Germline V gene lookup returns CDR1 MNHEY and CDR2 SMNVEV (reference sequence). This CDR3 is CASSFLQSSNEQYF. The CDR3 coding sequence is TGTGCCAGCAGTTTTTTACAGTCTTCCAACGAGCAGTACTTC.

The gene calls are TRBV9 and TRBJ1-2, with 8 nucleotides matching TRBD1. The germline V gene has CDR1 SGDLS and CDR2 YYNGEE. The CDR3 length is 14 residues. The J segment lost 7 bases and the V segment lost 0 bases, leaving 5 bases of the junction unmatched. The CDR3 region is CASSVEYRGTGYTF. Here the CDR3 DNA reads TGTGCCAGCAGCGTAGAATACAGGGGGACTGGCTACACCTTC. The variable domain in full, with the rest retrieved from reference TRBV9 and TRBJ1-2, is DSGVTQTPKHLITATGQRVTLRCSPRSGDLSVYWYQQSLDQGLQFLIQYYNGEERAKGNILERFSAQQFPDLHSELNLSSLELGDSALYFCASSVEYRGTGYTFGSGTRLTVV.